This TCR beta chain was sequenced in a study of blood T cell repertoires in COVID-19 (dated by TCRdb to between 2020 and 2021). For the study in its entirety: Samples covering the acute and convalescent phases of COVID-19 were provided by collaborators in the United States, Italy and Spain. Where HLA class I and class II types were available, the types were taken from metadata supplied by the sample provider, not from assay-based typing. A de-identified subject ID, COVID-19 status, age in years and sex were almost always included in the sample metadata. The prospective study material was composed of cDNA or gDNA derived from T cells, B-cell-depleted T cells, or PBMCs. Samples came from the ongoing ImmuneRACE study (first 160 participants) plus 1,254 subjects from 6 global collaborators. The dataset comprised deeply sampled blood TCRbeta repertoires from subjects exposed to, actively infected with, or recovered from COVID-19. A freely available public database, intended as a resource for researchers studying the immune response to SARS-CoV-2, is where the repertoires were released.

TCRbeta CDR3 regions were amplified from genomic DNA by means of the immunoSEQ Assay, a bias-controlled multiplex PCR. The authors' pipeline ran thus. Nucleated cell counts per sample were estimated from amplification of reference gene primers within the assay. To quantify the absolute abundance of each unique TCRbeta CDR3 rearrangement, sequence reads were collapsed and filtered. Productive Simpson clonality was computed per sample as the square root of Simpson's diversity index over productive rearrangements. The clones in this table, taken by TCRdb from immuneACCESS, are in-frame only. Not every clone is retained; where verified, under half of the shortfall comes from an unresolved V gene, and the cause of the rest is unknown. V, J and clone size are those of that table, while D and trimming were read from the DNA. The sample table records 180,000 or so clones; over 75% of these occur just once. The ten largest clonotypes hold around 1.3% of the sample.

From the cysteine through the phenylalanine, the CDR3 covers 15 amino acids. CDR3 DNA only is kept here, 45 bases in frame from base 1. From a lookup of the germline V gene, CDR1 and CDR2 are MGHRA and YSYEKL. V is cut by 0 bases and J by 7 bases, and the space between the germline ends is 12 bases. In the prospective study, participants were about 18 to 89 years old, resided in about two dozen geographic areas of the United States, and were enrolled through a virtual design. To assign participants to cohorts, the prospective study relied on clinical history that participants themselves reported in a screening survey and a study questionnaire. In the prospective study, whole blood, serum and a nasopharyngeal or oropharyngeal swab were collected from each participant by mobile phlebotomists. Prospective study participants could optionally give additional blood draws and questionnaires over an approximately two-month period. Prospective study blood samples were shipped either frozen or at room temperature before DNA extraction.

Notes on this clone: This clone's antigen is unknown. The sample holds no much larger clone one base away, and base qualities are not on file.

Beyond this particular receptor, the publication reports: The quantity of clinical and demographic metadata differed by source and by participant and was supplied without curation.

Sequenced: PBMCs or T cells enriched from blood (not recorded which). The rearranged segments are TRBV4-1 and TRBJ1-4; the D gene assignment is ambiguous. The source of this sequence is a human donor with acute COVID-19. The donor label of this sample is uncertain. The DNA reads TGCGCCAGCAGCCAAGAGGGAGGGCGGGTTGAAAAACTGTTTTTT. It specifies CASSQEGGRVEKLFF.